These T cell receptor beta chains were read from a single sample in a study of response to subunit inactivated influenza vaccine. TCRdb fed the RT-PCR reads into MiXCR, producing one record per CDR3 protein. The sample contains roughly 500,000 distinct CDR3 sequences, less than 25% of which appear only once. The same data also went into a second study, on T cells expressing NK-cell markers.

The sequencing here drew on CD4+ T cells sorted from PBMCs, taken roughly 12 days after vaccination. Receptors were obtained from a man aged 45-65 years who received an inactivated influenza vaccine. Both conserved end residues are trimmed from each CDR3.

V: TRBV4-2
CDR3: ASSQQQGAKYEAF

V: TRBV20-1
CDR3: SANRDQGHTGELF

V: TRBV3-1
CDR3: ASSQEGTGMGF

V: TRBV3-1
CDR3: ASSQVRTSGLGEQF

V: TRBV19
CDR3: ASRLAAGETQY

V: TRBV4-1
CDR3: ASSQEGRGGITDTQY

V: TRBV28
CDR3: ASSLPPNRVNTGELF

V: TRBV6-1
CDR3: ASRTGTGVYEQF

V: TRBV5-6
CDR3: ASSLTMGPSDTQY

V: TRBV7-9
CDR3: ASSLKGTFEAF

V: TRBV7-8
CDR3: ASSKTSGGSNEQF

V: TRBV5-1
CDR3: ASSSHLTSTDTQY

V: TRBV9
CDR3: ASSVGRGNYGYT

V: TRBV28
CDR3: ASSLMTGQGSQQY

V: TRBV4-1
CDR3: ASSQGLLGAEQY

V: TRBV5-1
CDR3: ASSLLQGVGTDTQY